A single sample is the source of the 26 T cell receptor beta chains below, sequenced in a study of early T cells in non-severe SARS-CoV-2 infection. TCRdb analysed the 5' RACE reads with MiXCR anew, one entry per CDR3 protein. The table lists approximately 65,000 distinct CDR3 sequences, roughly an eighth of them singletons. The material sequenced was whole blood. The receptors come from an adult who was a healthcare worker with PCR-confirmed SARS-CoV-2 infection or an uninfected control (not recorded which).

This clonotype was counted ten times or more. CDR3: CASRSNPPGSEQFF. For the CDR3, the DNA is TGTGCCAGCAGGTCCAACCCACCCGGGTCCGAGCAGTTCTTC. This chain joins TRBV7-9 and TRBJ2-1; D not resolved. The CDR3 has 14 residues. Germline CDR1 SEHNR, CDR2 FQNEAQ (reference sequence). V was trimmed by 6 bases and J by 10 bases, leaving 19 bases between them.

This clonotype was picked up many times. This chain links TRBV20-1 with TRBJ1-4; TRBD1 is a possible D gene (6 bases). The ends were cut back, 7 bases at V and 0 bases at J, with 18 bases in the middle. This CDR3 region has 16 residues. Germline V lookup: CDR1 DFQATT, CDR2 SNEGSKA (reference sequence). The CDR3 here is CSVPGDGFSTNEKLFF. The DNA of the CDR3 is TGCAGTGTACCAGGGGATGGGTTCTCAACTAATGAAAAACTGTTTTTT.

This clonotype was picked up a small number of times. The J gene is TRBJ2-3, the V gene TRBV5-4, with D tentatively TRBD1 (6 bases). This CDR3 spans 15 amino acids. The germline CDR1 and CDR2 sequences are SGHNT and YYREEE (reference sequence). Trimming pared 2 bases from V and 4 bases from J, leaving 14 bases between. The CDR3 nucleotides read TGTGCCAGCAGCTTTCTACAGGGTTGGGCAGATACGCAGTATTTT. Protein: CASSFLQGWADTQYF.

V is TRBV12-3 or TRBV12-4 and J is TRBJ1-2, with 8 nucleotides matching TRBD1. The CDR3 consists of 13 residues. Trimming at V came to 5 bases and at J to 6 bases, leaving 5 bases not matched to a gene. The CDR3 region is CASSRRQGHGYTF. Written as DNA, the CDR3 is TGTGCCAGCAGTCGTAGACAGGGGCATGGCTACACCTTC.

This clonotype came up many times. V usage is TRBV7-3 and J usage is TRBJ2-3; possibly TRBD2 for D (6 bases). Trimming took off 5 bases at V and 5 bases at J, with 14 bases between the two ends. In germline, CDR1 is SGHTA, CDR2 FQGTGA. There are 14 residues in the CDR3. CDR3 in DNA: TGTGCCAGCAGCGGGAGTGGGAGGTTAGATACGCAGTATTTT. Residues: CASSGSGRLDTQYF.

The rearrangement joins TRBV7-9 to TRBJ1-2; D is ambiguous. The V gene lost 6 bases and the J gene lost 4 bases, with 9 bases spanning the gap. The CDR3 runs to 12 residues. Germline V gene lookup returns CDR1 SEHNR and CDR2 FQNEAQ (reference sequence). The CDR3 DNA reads TGTGCCAGCAGTAATGATGTCTATGGCTACACCTTC. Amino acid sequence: CASSNDVYGYTF.

CDR3 sequence (DNA): TGTGCCAGCACTCGGGGCAGGGTCGCGGTCGAGCAGTACTTC. Protein: CASTRGRVAVEQYF. This rearrangement joins TRBV3-1 to TRBJ2-7; perhaps D is TRBD1 or TRBD2 (5 bases each). Germline loops: CDR1 LGHDT, CDR2 YNNKEL (reference sequence). The CDR3 runs to 14 residues. With 7 bases removed from V and 6 bases from J, the gap between germline ends came to 19 bases.

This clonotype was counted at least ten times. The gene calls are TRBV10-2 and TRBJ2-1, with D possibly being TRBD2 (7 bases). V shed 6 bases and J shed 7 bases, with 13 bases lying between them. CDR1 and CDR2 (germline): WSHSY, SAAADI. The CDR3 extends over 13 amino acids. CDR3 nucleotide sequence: TGCGCCAGCAGCGGGGGGCGTGGAAATGAGCAGTTCTTC. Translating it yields CASSGGRGNEQFF.

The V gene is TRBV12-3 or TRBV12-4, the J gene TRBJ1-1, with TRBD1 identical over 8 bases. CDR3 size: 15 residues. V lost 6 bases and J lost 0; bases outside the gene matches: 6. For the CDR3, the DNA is TGTGCCAGCAGGAGACAGGGGTCCTTGAACACTGAAGCTTTCTTT. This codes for CASRRQGSLNTEAFF.

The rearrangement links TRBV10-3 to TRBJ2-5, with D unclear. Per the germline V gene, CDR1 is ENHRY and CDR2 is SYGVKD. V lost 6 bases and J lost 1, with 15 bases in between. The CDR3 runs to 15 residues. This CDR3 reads CAIRPDPPTQETQYF. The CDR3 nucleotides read TGTGCCATCAGACCGGACCCACCGACCCAAGAGACCCAGTACTTC.

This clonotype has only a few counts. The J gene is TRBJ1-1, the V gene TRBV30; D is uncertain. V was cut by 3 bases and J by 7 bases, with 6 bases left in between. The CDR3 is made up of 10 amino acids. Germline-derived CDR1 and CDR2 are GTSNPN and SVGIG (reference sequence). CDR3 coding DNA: TGTGCCTGGAGGAATAATGAAGCTTTCTTT. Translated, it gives CAWRNNEAFF.

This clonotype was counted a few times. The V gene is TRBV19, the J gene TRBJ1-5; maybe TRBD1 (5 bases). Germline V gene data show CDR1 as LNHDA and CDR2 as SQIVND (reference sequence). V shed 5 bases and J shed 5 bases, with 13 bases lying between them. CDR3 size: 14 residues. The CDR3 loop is CASSSSGRYQPQHF. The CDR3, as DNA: TGTGCCAGTAGTTCCTCAGGGCGCTATCAGCCCCAGCATTTT.

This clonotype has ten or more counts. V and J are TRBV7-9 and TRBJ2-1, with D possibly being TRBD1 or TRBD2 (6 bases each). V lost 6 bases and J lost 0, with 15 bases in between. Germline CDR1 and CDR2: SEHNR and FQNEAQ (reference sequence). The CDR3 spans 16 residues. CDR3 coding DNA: TGTGCCAGCAGTTCCCGGGGGCAAAGCTCCTACAATGAGCAGTTCTTC. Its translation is CASSSRGQSSYNEQFF.

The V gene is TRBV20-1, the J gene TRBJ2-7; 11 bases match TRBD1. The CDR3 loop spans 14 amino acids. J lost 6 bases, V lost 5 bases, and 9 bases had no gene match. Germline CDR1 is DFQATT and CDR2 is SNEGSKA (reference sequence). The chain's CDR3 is CSALKTGTGGEQYF. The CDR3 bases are TGCAGTGCTCTCAAGACCGGGACAGGGGGCGAGCAGTACTTC.

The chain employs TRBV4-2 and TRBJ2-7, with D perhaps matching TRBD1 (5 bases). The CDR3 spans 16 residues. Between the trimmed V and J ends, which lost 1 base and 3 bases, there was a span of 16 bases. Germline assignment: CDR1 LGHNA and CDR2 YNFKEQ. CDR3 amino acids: CASSQGVGDRNYEQYF. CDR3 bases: TGTGCCAGCAGCCAAGGCGTCGGAGACAGAAACTACGAGCAGTACTTC.

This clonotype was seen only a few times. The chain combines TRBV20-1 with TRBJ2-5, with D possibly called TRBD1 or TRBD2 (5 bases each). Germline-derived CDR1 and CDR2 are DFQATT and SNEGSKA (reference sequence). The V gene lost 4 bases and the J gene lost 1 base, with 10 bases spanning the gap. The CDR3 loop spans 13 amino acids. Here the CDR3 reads CSAMGEIQETQYF. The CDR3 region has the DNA TGCAGTGCTATGGGGGAGATCCAAGAGACCCAGTACTTC.

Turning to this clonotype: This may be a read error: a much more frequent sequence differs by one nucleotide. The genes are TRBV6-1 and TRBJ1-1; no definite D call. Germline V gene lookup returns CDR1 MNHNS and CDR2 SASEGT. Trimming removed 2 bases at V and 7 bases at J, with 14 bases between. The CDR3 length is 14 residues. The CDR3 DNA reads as TGTGCCAGCAGTGAATTGATGGGGAAGGTTGAAGCTTTCTTT. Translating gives CASSELMGKVEAFF.

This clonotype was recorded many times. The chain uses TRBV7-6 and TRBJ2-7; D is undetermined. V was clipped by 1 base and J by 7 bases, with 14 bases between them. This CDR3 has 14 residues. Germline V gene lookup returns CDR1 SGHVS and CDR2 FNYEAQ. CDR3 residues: CASSLDIALGEQYF. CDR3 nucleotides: TGTGCCAGCAGCTTAGATATCGCCCTTGGGGAGCAGTACTTC.

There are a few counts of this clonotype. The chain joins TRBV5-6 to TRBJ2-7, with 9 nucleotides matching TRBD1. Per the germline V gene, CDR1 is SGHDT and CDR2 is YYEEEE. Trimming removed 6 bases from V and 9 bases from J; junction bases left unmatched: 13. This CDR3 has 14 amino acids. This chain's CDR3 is CASTSGGTGSRQYF. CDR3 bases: TGTGCCAGCACTTCTGGGGGGACAGGGAGCAGGCAGTACTTC.

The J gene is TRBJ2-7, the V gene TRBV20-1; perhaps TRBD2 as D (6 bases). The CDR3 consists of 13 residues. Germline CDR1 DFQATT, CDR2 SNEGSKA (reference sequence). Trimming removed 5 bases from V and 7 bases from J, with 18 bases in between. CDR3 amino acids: CSARRTTAGEQYF. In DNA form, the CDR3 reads TGCAGTGCTCGTAGGACCACCGCGGGAGAGCAGTACTTC.

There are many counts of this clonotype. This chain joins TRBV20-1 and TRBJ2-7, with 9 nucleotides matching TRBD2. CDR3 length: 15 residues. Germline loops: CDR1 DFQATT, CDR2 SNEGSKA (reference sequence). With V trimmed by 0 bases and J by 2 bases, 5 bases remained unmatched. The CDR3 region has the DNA TGCAGTGCTAGAGATGGGCTAGCGGGGCCCTACGAGCAGTACTTC. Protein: CSARDGLAGPYEQYF.

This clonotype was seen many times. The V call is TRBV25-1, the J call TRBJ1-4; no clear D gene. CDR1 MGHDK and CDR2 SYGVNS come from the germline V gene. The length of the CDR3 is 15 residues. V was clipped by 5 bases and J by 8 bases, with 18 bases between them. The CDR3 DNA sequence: TGTGCCAGCAGTCCTACCGCAGAGCTACGGGAAAAACTGTTTTTT. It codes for CASSPTAELREKLFF. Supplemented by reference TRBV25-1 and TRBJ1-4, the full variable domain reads EADIYQTPRYLVIGTGKKITLECSQTMGHDKMYWYQQDPGMELHLIHYSYGVNSTEKGDLSSESTVSRIRTEHFPLTLESARPSHTSQYLCASSPTAELREKLFFGSGTQLSVL.

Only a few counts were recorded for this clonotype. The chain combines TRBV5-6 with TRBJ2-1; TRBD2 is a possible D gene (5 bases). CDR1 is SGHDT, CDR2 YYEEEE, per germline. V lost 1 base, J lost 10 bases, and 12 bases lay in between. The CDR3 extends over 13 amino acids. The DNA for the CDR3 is TGTGCCAGCAGCTTGCCCTTCCGCGGGGAGCAGTTCTTC. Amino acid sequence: CASSLPFRGEQFF.

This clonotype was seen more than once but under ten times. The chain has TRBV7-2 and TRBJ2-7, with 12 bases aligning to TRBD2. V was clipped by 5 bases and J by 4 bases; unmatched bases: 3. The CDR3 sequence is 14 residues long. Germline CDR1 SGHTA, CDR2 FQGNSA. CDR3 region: CASSHGLAGYEQYF. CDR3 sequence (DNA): TGTGCCAGCAGCCACGGACTAGCGGGATACGAGCAGTACTTC. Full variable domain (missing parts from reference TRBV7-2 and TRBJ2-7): GAGVSQSPSNKVTEKGKDVELRCDPISGHTALYWYRQSLGQGLEFLIYFQGNSAPDKSGLPSDRFSAERTGGSVSTLTIQRTQQEDSAVYLCASSHGLAGYEQYFGPGTRLTVT.

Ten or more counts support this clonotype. CDR3 loop: CASSLEGPAAGDLTDTQYF. The CDR3, as DNA: TGTGCCAGCAGCCTAGAGGGACCAGCGGCGGGGGACCTCACAGATACGCAGTATTTT. V usage is TRBV13 and J usage is TRBJ2-3; 7 nucleotides align to TRBD2. Germline V gives CDR1 PRHDT, CDR2 FYEKMQ (reference sequence). The CDR3 spans 19 residues. V gave up 5 bases and J gave up 2 bases; unmatched junction bases: 19.

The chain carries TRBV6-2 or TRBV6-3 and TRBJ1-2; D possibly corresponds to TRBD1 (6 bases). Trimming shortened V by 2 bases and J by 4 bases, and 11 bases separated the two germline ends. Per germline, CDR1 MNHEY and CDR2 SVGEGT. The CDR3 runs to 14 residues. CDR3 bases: TGTGCCAGCAGTTACGCCGGAGGGGGCTATGGCTACACCTTC. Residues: CASSYAGGGYGYTF.